The subject of this entry is one TCR beta chain. The CDR3 runs 18 residues. V lost 7 bases to trimming and J lost 6 bases, with 28 bases between them. CDR1 is SGHAT and CDR2 is FQDESV in the germline V gene (reference sequence). The data belong to a study of shared clonotypes between healthy human individuals. About the research overall: The donor group consisted of two women and three men, aged 18 to 49. CD4 naive and memory got three plates each, CD8 naive two, CD8 memory one.

Sequencing used immunoSEQ multiplex PCR; TCRdb keeps in-frame clones, though not all of them. The sample yields 2 million to 3 million clones, 93% seen once. Those who donated, Caucasian adults without exception, all lived in Nashville, Tennessee. This clonotype originated in a young man in good health. Some clones in this sample may be carry-over from other donors' samples. This sequence joins TRBV11-1 and TRBJ2-1; D is perhaps TRBD1 (6 bases). The sequenced sample was naive CD4+ T cells from PBMCs. As to subset: CD45RA+ positively selected. CDR3 nucleotide sequence: TGTGCCAGCACCCCAACAGGAGTACAGGGCCTCTTCATCAATGAGCAGTTCTTC. Protein: CASTPTGVQGLFINEQFF.